This T cell receptor beta chain stems from a study of STAT5B mutations in CD4+ large granular lymphocyte leukemia. Sequencing used immunoSEQ multiplex PCR; TCRdb keeps in-frame clones, though not all of them. This table has roughly 41,000 clones, around 72% appearing once. The CDR3 totals 13 residues. Germline V gene data show CDR1 as LNHDA and CDR2 as SQIVND (reference sequence). V gave up 6 bases and J gave up 5 bases, with 13 bases separating them. Sequenced input: CD4+ T cells from blood buffy coats. The sequence derives from a human donor in good health. The chain combines TRBV19 with TRBJ2-5, with unresolved D. CDR3 nucleotides: TGTGCCAGTAGCACTTTAGCCTTCGAGACCCAGTACTTC. It codes for CASSTLAFETQYF. Variable domain in full (rest from reference TRBV19 and TRBJ2-5): DGGITQSPKYLFRKEGQNVTLSCEQNLNHDAMYWYRQDPGQGLRLIYYSQIVNDFQKGDIAEGYSVSREKKESFPLTVTSAQKNPTAFYLCASSTLAFETQYFGPGTRLLVL.